The T cell receptor beta chain under discussion was sequenced for a study of cytomegalovirus exposure and HLA in healthy donors. Broader study findings: Analysis performed later showed TCR beta chains linked to HLA being more clonally expanded than equally common others. Cytomegalovirus association was assigned to about 150 TCR beta chains.

Germline-derived CDR1 and CDR2 are SNHLY and FYNNEI. CDR3 size: 15 residues. Trimming shortened V by 4 bases and J by 2 bases, and 14 bases separated the two germline ends. About this clone itself: The target antigen is unknown.

Primers: 60 Vbeta forward and 13 Jbeta reverse. Using immunoSEQ multiplex PCR, the repertoire was profiled, and TCRdb retains in-frame clones only, with some absent. The sample includes 200,000 or so clones, 81% of them seen just once. The chain recombines TRBV2 with TRBJ2-5, with a possible D match to TRBD1 (6 bases). Sequencing was done on a sample of PBMCs. The TCR comes from a man in his forties or fifties in good health and CMV-seronegative. Written as DNA, the CDR3 is TGTGCCAGCAGTGTTTCAGGGGTACGACAAGAGACCCAGTACTTC. Translating gives CASSVSGVRQETQYF.